Presented here are 24 T cell receptor beta chains from one specimen sequenced in a study of neurological immune-mediated disorders. TCRdb processed the 5' RACE reads anew with MiXCR; each CDR3 protein has one entry. The sample carries tens of thousands of distinct CDR3 sequences, around 4.6% recorded once. Specimen: PBMCs. The receptor source for this set is a woman aged 25 to 39 with multiple sclerosis.

This clonotype has at least ten counts. This chain joins TRBV5-1 and TRBJ2-7, with 7 bases aligning to TRBD1. The CDR3 is 14 amino acids. With 2 bases clipped from V and 3 bases from J, the junction kept 5 bases outside the gene matches. Germline lookup yields CDR1 SGHRS and CDR2 YFSETQ. The CDR3 here is CASSFGQVDYEQYF. The CDR3 nucleotides are TGCGCCAGCAGCTTCGGACAGGTAGACTACGAGCAGTACTTC.

This clonotype was seen repeatedly, ten times or more. The chain uses TRBV5-1 and TRBJ2-1; 8 bases agree with TRBD2. V was pared by 3 bases and J by 4 bases, with 6 bases of the junction left unmatched. This CDR3 is 15 amino acids long. Germline V CDR1 and CDR2: SGHRS, YFSETQ. The CDR3 sequence is CASSYPGGNYNEQFF. The DNA for the CDR3 is TGCGCCAGCAGCTATCCGGGGGGGAATTACAATGAGCAGTTCTTC.

This clonotype was picked up many times. The CDR3 DNA follows: TGCGCCAGCAGCCAAGCCTCAGCGGGTGCTCAGTTCTTC. Translation: CASSQASAGAQFF. V is TRBV4-1 and J is TRBJ2-1, with D tentatively TRBD2 (6 bases). CDR1 and CDR2 (germline): MGHRA, YSYEKL. V was cut by 1 base and J by 13 bases, with 14 bases left in between. The CDR3 is made up of 13 amino acids.

This clonotype was seen only a few times. The chain is built from TRBV19 and TRBJ2-1; D is possibly TRBD1 (6 bases). Trimming cost V 7 bases and J 0 bases, with 10 bases left between them. CDR1 and CDR2 from the germline V gene are LNHDA and SQIVND (reference sequence). The CDR3 loop spans 14 amino acids. The CDR3 is CASIGQSSYNEQFF. The CDR3 DNA follows: TGTGCCAGTATAGGACAGAGCTCCTACAATGAGCAGTTCTTC.

This clonotype was picked up many times. V usage is TRBV20-1 and J usage is TRBJ1-6; D is perhaps TRBD1 (6 bases). The CDR3 loop spans 15 amino acids. CDR1 DFQATT and CDR2 SNEGSKA come from the germline V gene (reference sequence). The germline V and J ends were trimmed by 0 bases and 0 bases, with 6 bases remaining between them. The chain's CDR3 is CSARETGSYNSPLHF. DNA for the CDR3: TGCAGTGCTAGAGAGACAGGCTCCTATAATTCACCCCTCCACTTT.

This clonotype was counted ten times or more. The chain links TRBV7-3 to TRBJ2-2; no definite D call. The V end was cut by 5 bases, the J end by 4 bases, with 8 bases between. CDR3 length: 13 amino acids. The V gene's germline CDR1 is SGHTA and CDR2 FQGTGA. The CDR3 here is CASSLDGTGELFF. CDR3 in DNA: TGTGCCAGCAGCCTGGACGGCACCGGGGAGCTGTTTTTT.

This clonotype was observed many times. This chain links TRBV6-1 with TRBJ1-3; D remains unclear. CDR1 and CDR2 from the germline V gene are MNHNS and SASEGT. V dropped 6 bases and J dropped 0 bases, with 12 bases sitting between them. There are 15 residues in the CDR3. In nucleotides, the CDR3 is TGTGCCAGCAGGGCCTTGATCATCTCTGGAAACACCATATATTTT. Translated, it gives CASRALIISGNTIYF.

This clonotype appeared many times. The chain recombines TRBV30 with TRBJ1-2, with 7 positions matching TRBD1. The ends lost 4 bases at V and 7 bases at J; junction bases unmatched: 9. The CDR3 extends over 13 amino acids. From germline, CDR1 is GTSNPN and CDR2 SVGIG (reference sequence). DNA of the CDR3: TGTGCCTGGAAAGCGCGCCAGGGGGTTGGCTACACCTTC. Translation: CAWKARQGVGYTF.

This clonotype was recorded at least ten times. This sequence joins TRBV20-1 and TRBJ2-3, with 7 bases lining up with TRBD2. Germline V CDR1 and CDR2: DFQATT, SNEGSKA (reference sequence). The CDR3 runs 15 residues. Unmatched junction bases numbered 8, after V lost 3 bases and J lost 2 bases. The CDR3 DNA follows: TGCAGTGCTAGCAGTCCCGCGGGAGTCACAGATACGCAGTATTTT. As protein: CSASSPAGVTDTQYF.

In this sample, this clonotype turned up many times. The chain combines TRBV6-5 with TRBJ2-2; 9 bases are a match to TRBD2. The CDR3 length is 16 residues. Germline trimming cut 6 bases from V and 7 bases from J; bases unmatched to any gene: 12. Germline V gene sequence: CDR1 MNHEY, CDR2 SVGAGI. CDR3: CASRHPGLAGIGELFF. The CDR3 DNA follows: TGTGCCAGCAGACACCCGGGACTAGCAGGGATCGGGGAGCTGTTTTTT.

This clonotype was seen a few times. The V and J genes are TRBV12-3 or TRBV12-4 and TRBJ2-5; 8 nucleotides line up with TRBD2. CDR3 length: 16 residues. The ends lost 6 bases at V and 1 base at J; junction bases unmatched: 10. CDR3 DNA sequence: TGTGCCAGCAGGATCGGTGTAGCGGGACCCCAAGAGACCCAGTACTTC. As protein: CASRIGVAGPQETQYF.

The chain joins TRBV12-3 or TRBV12-4 to TRBJ2-5; D perhaps matches TRBD2 (5 bases). This CDR3 is built from 13 residues. Between the trimmed V and J ends, which lost 4 bases and 1 base, there was a span of 7 bases. CDR3 amino acids: CASSWTLQETQYF. CDR3 coding DNA: TGTGCCAGCAGTTGGACTCTCCAAGAGACCCAGTACTTC.

This clonotype was seen only a few times. V and J are TRBV20-1 and TRBJ2-2; D gene ambiguous. This CDR3 region has 12 residues. In germline, CDR1 is DFQATT, CDR2 SNEGSKA (reference sequence). V lost 5 bases and J 6 bases, leaving 10 bases between the germline ends. The CDR3 reads CSAEHPAGELFF. The DNA of the CDR3 is TGCAGTGCTGAACACCCTGCCGGGGAGCTGTTTTTT.

The CDR3 bases are TGTGCCAGTCTGGGGGCGGAAGACGGGGAGCTGTTTTTT. Residues: CASLGAEDGELFF. V is TRBV6-1 and J is TRBJ2-2, with D maybe TRBD1 (6 bases). Germline assignment: CDR1 MNHNS and CDR2 SASEGT. The CDR3 is 13 residues long. V was pared by 9 bases and J by 7 bases, with 15 bases between.

V is TRBV28 and J is TRBJ1-1; 7 positions agree with TRBD1. V lost 6 bases to trimming and J lost 3 bases; unmatched junction nucleotides: 13. Germline CDR1 is MDHEN and CDR2 is SYDVKM. The CDR3 is 16 residues long. The CDR3 DNA reads TGTGCCAGCAGCGGCGCTGGAGGGGGCGCTGACACTGAAGCTTTCTTT. This codes for CASSGAGGGADTEAFF.

This clonotype has just a few counts. The chain links TRBV3-1 to TRBJ2-7; D is unresolved. V shed 0 bases and J shed 1 base, with 19 bases lying between them. CDR1 is LGHDT, CDR2 YNNKEL, per germline (reference sequence). This CDR3 is built from 18 residues. The CDR3 nucleotides are TGTGCCAGCAGCCAAGATCACGATGGGGTAGGCTATTCCTACGAGCAGTACTTC. As protein: CASSQDHDGVGYSYEQYF.

In its sample, this clonotype was seen many times. The V call is TRBV20-1, the J call TRBJ1-2; 9 nucleotides align to TRBD1. Germline loops: CDR1 DFQATT, CDR2 SNEGSKA (reference sequence). The V gene end was trimmed by 5 bases and the J gene end by 8 bases; junction bases not matched to a gene: 9. The CDR3 has 13 residues. CDR3 nucleotide sequence: TGCAGTGCTCGATCGGGACAGGGCAACGGCTACACCTTC. Protein: CSARSGQGNGYTF.

Many counts were recorded for this clonotype. The chain employs TRBV5-1 and TRBJ2-2; TRBD1 matches at 8 bases. The length of the CDR3 is 15 residues. Germline V gene data show CDR1 as SGHRS and CDR2 as YFSETQ. The J segment lost 3 bases and the V segment lost 4 bases, leaving 5 bases of the junction unmatched. The CDR3 loop is CASSGDRGYTGELFF. The CDR3 coding sequence is TGCGCCAGCAGCGGCGACAGGGGATACACCGGGGAGCTGTTTTTT. The variable domain in full, completed from reference TRBV5-1 and TRBJ2-2, reads KAGVTQTPRYLIKTRGQQVTLSCSPISGHRSVSWYQQTPGQGLQFLFEYFSETQRNKGNFPGRFSGRQFSNSRSEMNVSTLELGDSALYLCASSGDRGYTGELFFGEGSRLTVL.

This clonotype was picked up a small number of times. The chain couples TRBV7-2 to TRBJ2-5; TRBD2 matches 9 bases. J lost 5 bases, V lost 5 bases, and 15 bases had no gene match. The CDR3 has 17 residues. Germline CDR1 is SGHTA and CDR2 is FQGNSA. The CDR3 loop reads CASSPGGVIAGAETQYF. The DNA for the CDR3 is TGTGCCAGCAGCCCCGGGGGGGTGATAGCGGGGGCGGAGACCCAGTACTTC.

This clonotype was detected ten times or more. This rearrangement joins TRBV5-1 to TRBJ1-1, with D perhaps TRBD1 (6 bases). The germline V gene has CDR1 SGHRS and CDR2 YFSETQ. The CDR3 is 14 residues long. V was pared by 4 bases and J by 4 bases, with 14 bases between. CDR3 sequence: CASSPAGGPTEAFF. CDR3 in DNA: TGCGCCAGCAGCCCCGCCGGGGGGCCCACTGAAGCTTTCTTT.

This clonotype has a count of ten or more. The CDR3 DNA reads as TGCGCCAGCAGCTTGCAGGAAGCTGGAAACACCATATATTTT. It translates to CASSLQEAGNTIYF. The chain uses TRBV5-1 and TRBJ1-3; D not resolved. From germline, CDR1 is SGHRS and CDR2 YFSETQ. There are 14 residues in the CDR3. The V gene lost 1 base and the J gene lost 2 bases, with 7 bases spanning the gap. The complete variable domain, with remaining parts taken from reference TRBV5-1 and TRBJ1-3, reads KAGVTQTPRYLIKTRGQQVTLSCSPISGHRSVSWYQQTPGQGLQFLFEYFSETQRNKGNFPGRFSGRQFSNSRSEMNVSTLELGDSALYLCASSLQEAGNTIYFGEGSWLTVV.

In its sample, this clonotype was seen many times. The chain employs TRBV2 and TRBJ2-7; D ambiguous. The CDR3 has 14 residues. Looked up from germline, CDR1 is SNHLY and CDR2 is FYNNEI. V was cut by 1 base and J by 0 bases, with 7 bases left in between. Here the CDR3 reads CASSEGLSSYEQYV. CDR3 coding DNA: TGTGCCAGCAGTGAAGGCCTCAGCTCCTACGAGCAGTACGTC.

This clonotype was seen many times. The V call is TRBV20-1, the J call TRBJ2-7; 8 bases are shared with TRBD1. CDR1 is DFQATT and CDR2 is SNEGSKA in the germline V gene (reference sequence). The CDR3 covers 14 residues. V lost 6 bases and J lost 6; bases outside the gene matches: 13. The CDR3 region has the DNA TGCAGTGCGCCCAGGACAGGGTCTATGGGCGAGCAGTACTTC. It translates to CSAPRTGSMGEQYF.

The CDR3 protein is CASSEGGDWNTGELFF. Here the CDR3 DNA reads TGTGCCAGCAGTGAAGGCGGGGACTGGAACACCGGGGAGCTGTTTTTT. The chain is built from TRBV6-1 and TRBJ2-2; D may be TRBD2 (6 bases). CDR1 and CDR2 from the germline V gene are MNHNS and SASEGT. Between the trimmed V and J ends, which lost 1 base and 1 base, there was a span of 10 bases. The CDR3 contains 16 residues.